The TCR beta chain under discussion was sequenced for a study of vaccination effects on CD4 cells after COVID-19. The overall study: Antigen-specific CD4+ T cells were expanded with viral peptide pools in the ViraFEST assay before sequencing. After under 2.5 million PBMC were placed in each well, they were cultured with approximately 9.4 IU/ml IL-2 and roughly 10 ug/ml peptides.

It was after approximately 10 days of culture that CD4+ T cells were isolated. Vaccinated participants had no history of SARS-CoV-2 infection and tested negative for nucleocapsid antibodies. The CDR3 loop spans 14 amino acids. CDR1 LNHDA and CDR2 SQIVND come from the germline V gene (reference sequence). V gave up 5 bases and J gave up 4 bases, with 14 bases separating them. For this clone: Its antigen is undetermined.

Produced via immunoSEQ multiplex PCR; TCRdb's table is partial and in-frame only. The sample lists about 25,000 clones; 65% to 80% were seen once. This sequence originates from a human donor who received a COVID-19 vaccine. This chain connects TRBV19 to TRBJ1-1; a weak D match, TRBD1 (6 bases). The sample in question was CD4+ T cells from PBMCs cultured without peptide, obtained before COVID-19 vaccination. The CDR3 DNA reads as TGTGCCAGTAGTGGCTGGGGGCCCATCACTGAAGCTTTCTTT. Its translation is CASSGWGPITEAFF.